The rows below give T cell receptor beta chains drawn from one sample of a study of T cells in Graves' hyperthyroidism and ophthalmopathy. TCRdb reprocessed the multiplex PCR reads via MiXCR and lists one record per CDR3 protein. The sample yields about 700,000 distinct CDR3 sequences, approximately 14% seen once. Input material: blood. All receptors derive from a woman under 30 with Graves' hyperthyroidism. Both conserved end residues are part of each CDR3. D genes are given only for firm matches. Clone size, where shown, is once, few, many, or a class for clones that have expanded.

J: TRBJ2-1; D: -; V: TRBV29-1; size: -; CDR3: CSVLSRGRNEQFF; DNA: TGCAGCGTTCTGAGTCGGGGACGCAATGAGCAGTTCTTC
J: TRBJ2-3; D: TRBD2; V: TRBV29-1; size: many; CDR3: CSGSGEREGPDTQYF; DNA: TGCAGCGGGTCTGGGGAGCGGGAGGGCCCAGATACGCAGTATTTT
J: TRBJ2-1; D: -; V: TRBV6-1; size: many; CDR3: CASSEDGYNEQFF; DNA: TGTGCCAGCAGTGAGGACGGATACAATGAGCAGTTCTTC
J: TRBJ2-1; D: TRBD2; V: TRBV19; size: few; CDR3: CASSISLAENYNEQFF; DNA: TGTGCCAGTAGTATTAGTCTAGCGGAGAACTACAATGAGCAGTTCTTC
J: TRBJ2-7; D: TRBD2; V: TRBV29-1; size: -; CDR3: CSVSSGSYEQYF; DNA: TGCAGCGTCTCTAGCGGATCCTACGAGCAGTACTTC
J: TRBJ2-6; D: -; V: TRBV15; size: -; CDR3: CATSRDGGWVSGANVLTF; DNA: TGTGCCACCAGCAGAGATGGCGGGTGGGTCTCCGGGGCCAACGTCCTGACTTTC
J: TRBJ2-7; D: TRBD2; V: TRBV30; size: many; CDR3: CAWRGTSGRGEQYF; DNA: TGTGCCTGGAGAGGAACTAGCGGGAGGGGCGAGCAGTACTTC
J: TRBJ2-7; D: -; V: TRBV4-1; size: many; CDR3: CASSQGWSGRNLYEQYF; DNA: TGCGCCAGCAGCCAAGGATGGAGTGGCCGAAACCTCTACGAGCAGTACTTC
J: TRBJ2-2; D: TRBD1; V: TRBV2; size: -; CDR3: CASSKSGTGWVGELFF; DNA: TGTGCCAGCAGTAAATCCGGGACAGGGTGGGTCGGGGAGCTGTTTTTT
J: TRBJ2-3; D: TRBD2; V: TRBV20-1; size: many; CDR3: CSARRASGRASTDTQYF; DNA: TGCAGTGCTAGGCGGGCTAGCGGGAGGGCTAGCACAGATACGCAGTATTTT
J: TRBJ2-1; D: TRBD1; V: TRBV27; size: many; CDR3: CASSLLGDRSLNEQFF; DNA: TGTGCCAGCAGCCTCCTTGGGGACAGAAGCCTCAATGAGCAGTTCTTC
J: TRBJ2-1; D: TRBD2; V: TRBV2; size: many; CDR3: CASSESGLAGMPYNEQFF; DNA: TGTGCCAGCAGTGAATCGGGACTAGCGGGGATGCCTTACAATGAGCAGTTCTTC
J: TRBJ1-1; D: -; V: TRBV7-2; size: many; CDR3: CASSFTLRRGYTEAFF; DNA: TGTGCCAGCAGCTTCACCCTACGCCGGGGGTACACTGAAGCTTTCTTT
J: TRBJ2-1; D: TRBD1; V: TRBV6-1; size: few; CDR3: CASDGQGAPNEQFF; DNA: TGTGCCAGCGACGGACAGGGGGCACCCAATGAGCAGTTCTTC
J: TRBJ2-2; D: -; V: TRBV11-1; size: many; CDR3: CASSLLIAGELFF; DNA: TGTGCCAGCAGCTTACTTATAGCCGGGGAGCTGTTTTTT
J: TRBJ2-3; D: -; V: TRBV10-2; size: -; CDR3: CASRLGTQYF; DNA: TGCGCCAGCAGGCTGGGTACGCAGTATTTT
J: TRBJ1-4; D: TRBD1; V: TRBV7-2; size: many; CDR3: CASSWTGANEKLFF; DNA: TGTGCCAGCAGCTGGACAGGGGCTAATGAAAAACTGTTTTTT